By share, the clone carrying this TCR beta chain ranks as medium-sized. Its antigen is unknown. This entry belongs to a study of a mutant IDH1 vaccine in newly diagnosed glioma. Overall study: Patients came in for eight vaccinations, in weeks 1, 3, 5, 7, 11, 15, 19 and 23. Whole-study findings and limits: The occurrence of vaccine-induced immune responses was seen in 93.3% of patients.

CDR3 length equals 14 residues. V lost 3 bases and J lost 5; bases outside the gene matches: 4. Germline CDR1 reads SGDLS; CDR2 reads YYNGEE. The protocol was immunoSEQ multiplex PCR, while the TCRdb copy is restricted to in-frame clones and leaves out a portion. The sample contains approximately 41,000 clones, around 79% of which appear only once. Sample time point: week 23, last vaccination. It was 300 ug of mutant IDH1 20-mer peptide that made up each vaccine dose, given with topical imiquimod. V gene TRBV9 combines with J gene TRBJ2-3; TRBD1 aligns across 9 bases. The receptor was derived from a woman aged 35 to 49 with glioma. Some clones in this sample may be carry-over from other donors' samples. The sequences come from PBMCs, collected from a glioma patient whose treatment included an IDH1 peptide vaccine. The CDR3 sequence: CASSDTGGRDTQYF. DNA of the CDR3: TGTGCCAGCAGCGATACAGGGGGCCGAGATACGCAGTATTTT.